The next 9 T cell receptor beta chains were all read from a single sample in a study of technical replicates of blood from four donors. Produced via immunoSEQ multiplex PCR; TCRdb's table is partial and in-frame only. The sample records approximately 44,000 clones, around 96% being singletons. Source material: T cells isolated from PBMCs. These TCRs come from a human donor in good health.

This rearrangement joins TRBV9 to TRBJ2-1; the match to TRBD2 covers 9 bases. From germline, CDR1 is SGDLS and CDR2 YYNGEE. The V and J ends lost 0 bases and 4 bases, in that order; junction bases with no gene match: 11. The CDR3 is 18 amino acids. The CDR3 bases are TGTGCCAGCAGCGTAGGGTTAGCGGGAGAAGGCCCTTACAATGAGCAGTTCTTC. This gives the protein CASSVGLAGEGPYNEQFF.

This sequence joins TRBV5-1 and TRBJ2-7; 7 bases map to TRBD1. The V segment lost 4 bases and the J segment 4 bases; nucleotides outside the gene matches: 5. CDR3 length equals 13 residues. Germline CDR1 and CDR2: SGHRS and YFSETQ. In nucleotides, the CDR3 is TGCGCCAGCAGCCCTCGACAGGGATACGAGCAGTACTTC. This codes for CASSPRQGYEQYF.

The CDR3 loop reads CASSPLPYNEQFF. The CDR3 bases are TGCGCCAGCAGCCCCCTACCCTACAATGAGCAGTTCTTC. V usage is TRBV4-1 and J usage is TRBJ2-1; D unresolved. The V end lost 4 bases, the J end lost 2 bases, and 6 bases lay between the germline ends. The CDR3 runs to 13 residues. Germline assignment: CDR1 MGHRA and CDR2 YSYEKL.

The chain is built from TRBV27 and TRBJ2-1, with D maybe TRBD2 (5 bases). The V gene's germline CDR1 is MNHEY and CDR2 SMNVEV (reference sequence). The V gene lost 5 bases and the J gene lost 5 bases, with 13 bases spanning the gap. CDR3 length equals 14 residues. The CDR3 DNA reads TGTGCCAGCAGTCCGGGGTGGCGGAACAATGAGCAGTTCTTC. Amino acid sequence: CASSPGWRNNEQFF.

The chain is built from TRBV11-1 and TRBJ1-1; D is possibly TRBD1 (6 bases). The germline V gene encodes CDR1 SGHAT and CDR2 FQDESV (reference sequence). The CDR3 sequence is 14 residues long. The V and J ends lost 5 bases and 3 bases respectively, with 13 bases between them. Written as DNA, the CDR3 is TGTGCCAGCAGCCTACAGGACAGCTACACTGAAGCTTTCTTT. Protein sequence: CASSLQDSYTEAFF.

The chain's CDR3 is CAWSVPGLAGGQFF. CDR3 sequence (DNA): TGTGCCTGGAGTGTACCGGGACTAGCGGGAGGGCAGTTCTTC. J is TRBJ2-1 and V is TRBV30, with 15 bases lining up with TRBD2. Trimming at V came to 0 bases and at J to 12 bases, leaving 3 bases not matched to a gene. Germline V lookup: CDR1 GTSNPN, CDR2 SVGIG (reference sequence). The CDR3 is 14 amino acids.

The chain couples TRBV2 to TRBJ1-4; the D is unclear. The CDR3 sequence is 14 residues long. Germline loops: CDR1 SNHLY, CDR2 FYNNEI. V lost 6 bases and J lost 4, with 12 bases in between. DNA for the CDR3: TGTGCCAGCAGGGAGACGGGGTATAATGAAAAACTGTTTTTT. This codes for CASRETGYNEKLFF.

This sequence joins TRBV7-6 and TRBJ2-2, with TRBD2 matching 9 bases. The CDR3 covers 16 residues. Per the germline V gene, CDR1 is SGHVS and CDR2 is FNYEAQ. With V trimmed by 3 bases and J by 6 bases, 8 bases remained unmatched. As DNA, the CDR3 is TGTGCCAGCAGCTTTAGCGGGAGTGTCGAGTCCGGGGAGCTGTTTTTT. Amino acid sequence: CASSFSGSVESGELFF.

The rearrangement uses TRBV4-2 and TRBJ1-2, with unresolved D. In germline, CDR1 is LGHNA, CDR2 YNFKEQ. The CDR3 has 13 amino acids. Trimming stripped 0 bases from V and 8 bases from J, with 10 bases between. CDR3 nucleotide sequence: TGTGCCAGCAGCCAAGATTTGGCTTACGGCTACACCTTC. The encoded protein is CASSQDLAYGYTF.